This is a list of T cell receptor beta chains from one sample in a study of cytomegalovirus exposure and HLA in healthy donors. Libraries were prepared by immunoSEQ multiplex PCR; TCRdb keeps only in-frame clonotypes and omits some of them. The sample carries under 200,000 clones, around 77% recorded once. The sequencing sample was made of PBMCs. These receptors were collected from a woman aged 25 to 45 in good health and CMV-seropositive. CDR3s include the opening cysteine and the closing phenylalanine or tryptophan. D genes are given only for firm matches. Clone size is stated in some rows and not others, as once, few, many or a class when expanded.

>-|TRBV30|-|TRBJ1-3
TGTGCCTGGAGCCATCAAAGGGGCTCTGGAAACACCATATATTTT
CAWSHQRGSGNTIYF
>-|TRBV2|once|TRBJ1-2
TGTGCCAGCGGGGCTCATGTGGACTATGGCTACACCTTC
CASGAHVDYGYTF
>-|TRBV27|-|TRBJ1-1
TGTGCCAGCAGTTTAAATCAGGGAGGAACTGAAGCTTTCTTT
CASSLNQGGTEAFF
>TRBD2|TRBV2|-|TRBJ2-3
TGTGCCGATGCGGCTAGCGGATTTTCCACAGATACGCAGTATTTT
CADAASGFSTDTQYF
>TRBD1|TRBV7-2|-|TRBJ1-5
TGTGCCAGCAGCTTGACAGGGGAAGGATATCAGCCCCAGCATTTT
CASSLTGEGYQPQHF
>-|TRBV4-3|-|TRBJ2-3
TGCGCCAGCAGCCAAGGGGAGGGGGTTATAGGAGATACGCAGTATTTT
CASSQGEGVIGDTQYF
>-|TRBV14|-|TRBJ2-2
TGTGCCAGCAGCCAAGTTTCCGACTATTCCACCGGGGAGCTGTTTTTT
CASSQVSDYSTGELFF
>-|TRBV28|-|TRBJ1-5
TGTGCCAGCAGTTCGTCATTCGGGGTCAATCAGCCCCAGCATTTT
CASSSSFGVNQPQHF
>TRBD2|TRBV7-7|-|TRBJ2-3
TGTGCCAGCAGTTCGTCACTAGCGGGAGGGACAGATACGCAGTATTTT
CASSSSLAGGTDTQYF
>-|TRBV19|-|TRBJ1-4
TGTGCCAGTAGGACAGCGGGGGGCTCTCTACATGAAAAACTGTTTTTT
CASRTAGGSLHEKLFF
>TRBD1|TRBV19|-|TRBJ1-4
TGTGCCAGTAGTCGCGGGACAGACCCAGCAACTAATGAAAAACTGTTTTTT
CASSRGTDPATNEKLFF
>TRBD1|TRBV11-2|-|TRBJ2-1
TGTGCCAGCAGCTCTAACAATGGACAGGGTAGTGTGGAACAGTTCTTC
CASSSNNGQGSVEQFF
>-|TRBV2|-|TRBJ2-1
TGTGCCAGCAGTGTTACGCGGGGGCAGTTCTTC
CASSVTRGQFF
>-|TRBV7-2|few|TRBJ2-5
TGTGCCAGCAGCTTTGACTGGGAAGAGACCCAGTACTTC
CASSFDWEETQYF
>-|TRBV5-5|few|TRBJ1-5
TGTGCCAGCAGCTTGGCGGGGTATAGCAATCAGCCCCAGCATTTT
CASSLAGYSNQPQHF
>-|TRBV5-4|few|TRBJ1-4
TGTGCCAGCAGCTTTGGTATCGTCTCTGGGAGGACTAATGAAAAACTGTTTTTT
CASSFGIVSGRTNEKLFF
>TRBD2|TRBV5-5|few|TRBJ2-7
TGTGCCAGCAGCCTGGGACTAGCATACTCCTACGAGCAGTACTTC
CASSLGLAYSYEQYF
>TRBD1|TRBV19|-|TRBJ2-5
TGTGCCAGTAGCAACGGACAGGGAGAAGAGACCCAGTACTTC
CASSNGQGEETQYF
>-|TRBV19|-|TRBJ1-1
TGTGCCAGTAGTGCGGAGTTTTTAGCTGAAGCTTTCTTT
CASSAEFLAEAFF
>-|TRBV6-1|-|TRBJ1-2
TGTGCCAGCAGTGGGGGACATGGGGCCTTATTCAATGGCTACACCTTC
CASSGGHGALFNGYTF
>-|TRBV5-4|-|TRBJ2-2
TGTGCCAGCGGGACCGGGACTCAATTCAACACCGGGGAGCTGTTTTTT
CASGTGTQFNTGELFF
>TRBD2|TRBV9|-|TRBJ2-7
TGTGCCAGCAGCCTGGGACTAGCGGGAGCCTACGAGCAGTACTTC
CASSLGLAGAYEQYF
>-|TRBV29-1|-|TRBJ1-2
TGCAGCGTGGCAGGGACACACTATGGCTACACCTTC
CSVAGTHYGYTF
>TRBD1|TRBV14|-|TRBJ2-7
TGTGCCAGCAGCCCGCCCGGGACAGGTCGTGACGAGCAGTACTTC
CASSPPGTGRDEQYF
>TRBD1|TRBV5-1|-|TRBJ2-7
TGCGCCAGCTCTTACCAGGGGGACAGCTCCTACGAGCAGTACTTC
CASSYQGDSSYEQYF
>-|TRBV30|-|TRBJ1-1
TGTGCCTATAACCAGGGGATTGACGCTGAAGCTTTCTTT
CAYNQGIDAEAFF
>-|TRBV5-4|-|TRBJ2-7
TGTGCCAGCAGCTTGGGGCTAGCCAACGAGCAGTACTTC
CASSLGLANEQYF
>-|TRBV30|-|TRBJ2-5
TGTGCCTGGAGTGGGGGGGTCCAGTACTTC
CAWSGGVQYF
>-|TRBV6-6|-|TRBJ2-1
TGTGCCAGCAGCCCTAAGAATGAGCAGTTCTTC
CASSPKNEQFF
>TRBD1|TRBV4-1|-|TRBJ2-7
TGCGCCAGCAGCCAAGTCCAACAGGGGTACGAGCAGTACTTC
CASSQVQQGYEQYF
>TRBD1|TRBV29-1|-|TRBJ1-1
TGCAGCGTTAGCGACAGGGGGCGAGGAGCTTTCTTT
CSVSDRGRGAFF
>TRBD2|TRBV5-4|-|TRBJ2-1
TGTGCCAGCAGCTTGGGAGGGGTCGGGGGGGCCTACAATGAGCAGTTCTTC
CASSLGGVGGAYNEQFF
>TRBD1|TRBV7-9|-|TRBJ2-3
TGTGCCAGCAACGCAGACAGGGCGGCAGATACGCAGTATTTT
CASNADRAADTQYF
>-|TRBV25-1|once|TRBJ2-1
TGTGCCAGCAGTGAGTGGACAAGCTACAATGAGCAGTTCTTC
CASSEWTSYNEQFF
>TRBD2|TRBV15|-|TRBJ2-1
TGTGCCACCAGCGGACTAGCGGGAGCCTCCCACAATGAGCAGTTCTTC
CATSGLAGASHNEQFF
>TRBD2|TRBV5-1|-|TRBJ2-7
TGCGCCAGCAGGGAGCGGGGTTTCTACGAGCAGTACTTC
CASRERGFYEQYF
>-|TRBV6-6|-|TRBJ2-7
TGTGCCAGCAGTGACCGTCCGCGGGAGCAGTACTTC
CASSDRPREQYF
>-|TRBV6-1|-|TRBJ1-5
TGTGCCAGCAGTGAAGGGCAGGGGCTACGAGGGCCCCAGCATTTT
CASSEGQGLRGPQHF
>-|TRBV7-8|-|TRBJ1-5
TGTGCCAGCAGCACACCCTTTGGTAGCAATCAGCCCCAGCATTTT
CASSTPFGSNQPQHF
>-|TRBV7-8|-|TRBJ1-5
TGTGCCAGCAGCTCCCCCAGGGGTGGTGGCAATCAGCCCCAGCATTTT
CASSSPRGGGNQPQHF
>-|TRBV19|-|TRBJ2-1
TGTGCCAGTAGTTCGGTGAGCGGCTCCTACAATGAGCAGTTCTTC
CASSSVSGSYNEQFF
>TRBD1|TRBV11-3|-|TRBJ1-1
TGTGCCAGCAGCTTTACAGGGGGCTCTGAAGCTTTCTTT
CASSFTGGSEAFF
>TRBD1|TRBV28|-|TRBJ1-2
TGTGCCAGTACAGGGGCCAACTATGGCTACACCTTC
CASTGANYGYTF
>-|TRBV5-1|-|TRBJ2-7
TGCGCCAGCAGCTTGGCCGGAGGGGGGGAAGAGCAGTACTTC
CASSLAGGGEEQYF
>TRBD1|TRBV28|-|TRBJ2-7
TGTGCCAGCAGCCCAGGGGGTGCCTACGAGCAGTACTTC
CASSPGGAYEQYF
>TRBD1|TRBV2|once|TRBJ2-7
TGTGCCAGCAGTTCCGGGACAGATATATCCTACGAGCAGTACTTC
CASSSGTDISYEQYF
>-|TRBV18|-|TRBJ1-1
TGTGCCAGCTCACGTGGACAGACCAACACTGAAGCTTTCTTT
CASSRGQTNTEAFF
>-|TRBV7-9|-|TRBJ2-1
TGTGCCAGCAGCTTAAGTCAGGGGGGATCAAACAATGAGCAGTTCTTC
CASSLSQGGSNNEQFF